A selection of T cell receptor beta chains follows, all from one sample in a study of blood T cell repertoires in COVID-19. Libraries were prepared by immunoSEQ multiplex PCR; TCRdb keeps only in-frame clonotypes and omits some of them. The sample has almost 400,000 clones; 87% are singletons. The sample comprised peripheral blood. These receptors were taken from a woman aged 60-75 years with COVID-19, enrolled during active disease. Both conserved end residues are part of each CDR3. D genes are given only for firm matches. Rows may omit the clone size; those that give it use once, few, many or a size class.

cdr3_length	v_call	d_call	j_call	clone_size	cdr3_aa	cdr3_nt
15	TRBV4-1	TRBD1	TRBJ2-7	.	CASSQDGTAVYEQYF	TGCGCCAGCAGCCAAGATGGGACAGCCGTATACGAGCAGTACTTC
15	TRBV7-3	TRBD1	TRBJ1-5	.	CASSLTGQANQPQHF	TGTGCCAGCAGCTTAACGGGACAGGCTAATCAGCCCCAGCATTTT
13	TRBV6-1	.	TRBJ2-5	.	CASSEGLGQAQYF	TGTGCCAGCAGTGAAGGCCTCGGACAAGCCCAGTACTTC
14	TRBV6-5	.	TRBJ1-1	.	CASSYREKNTEAFF	TGTGCCAGCAGTTATCGGGAAAAGAACACTGAAGCTTTCTTT
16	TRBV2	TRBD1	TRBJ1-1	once	CASSPGTGGADTEAFF	TGTGCCAGCAGTCCCGGGACAGGGGGCGCCGACACTGAAGCTTTCTTT
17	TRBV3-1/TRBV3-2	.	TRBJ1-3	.	CASSLSPRFSSGNTIYF	TGTGCCAGCAGCCTAAGTCCCCGGTTTAGCTCTGGAAACACCATATATTTT
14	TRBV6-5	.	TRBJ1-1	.	CASSLRRQGTEAFF	TGTGCCAGCAGTCTCCGCCGGCAGGGCACTGAAGCTTTCTTT
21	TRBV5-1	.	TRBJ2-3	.	CASRALRQQLGRGASTDTQYF	.
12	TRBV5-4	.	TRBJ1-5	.	CASSRGEGPQHF	TGTGCCAGCAGCCGGGGAGAAGGGCCCCAGCATTTT
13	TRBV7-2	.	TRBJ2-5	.	CATHGGPGETQYF	TGTGCCACCCATGGGGGCCCTGGGGAGACCCAGTACTTC
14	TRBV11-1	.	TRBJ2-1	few	CASSIRSQGNEQFF	TGTGCCAGCAGCATCAGGAGTCAGGGCAATGAGCAGTTCTTC
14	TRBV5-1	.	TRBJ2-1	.	CASSLAEVHNEQFF	TGCGCCAGCAGCTTGGCCGAGGTGCACAATGAGCAGTTCTTC
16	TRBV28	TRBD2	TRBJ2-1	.	CATRSGGPSSYNEQFF	TGTGCCACTAGAAGCGGGGGGCCCAGCTCCTACAATGAGCAGTTCTTC
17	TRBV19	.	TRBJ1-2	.	CASSAISTGLSNYGYTF	TGTGCCAGTAGTGCCATATCTACAGGTCTCTCTAACTATGGCTACACCTTC
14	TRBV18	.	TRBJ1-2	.	CASSPGQLIDGYTF	TGTGCCAGCTCACCAGGACAACTTATAGATGGCTACACCTTC
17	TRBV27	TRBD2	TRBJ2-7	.	CASSLRVAGVLPYEQYF	TGTGCCAGCAGTTTAAGGGTAGCGGGGGTGCTGCCCTACGAGCAGTACTTC
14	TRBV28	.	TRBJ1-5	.	CASRQGGSNQPQHF	TGTGCCAGCAGACAGGGAGGGAGCAATCAGCCCCAGCATTTT
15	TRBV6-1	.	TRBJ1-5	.	CASSEWAVSNQPQHF	TGTGCCAGCAGTGAATGGGCCGTTAGCAATCAGCCCCAGCATTTT
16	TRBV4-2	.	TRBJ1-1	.	CASSQAMGGITTEAFF	TGTGCCAGCAGCCAGGCCATGGGGGGAATAACGACTGAAGCTTTCTTT
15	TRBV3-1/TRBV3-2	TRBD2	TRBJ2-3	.	CASSQALAGTDTQYF	TGTGCCAGCAGCCAAGCCCTAGCGGGGACAGATACGCAGTATTTT
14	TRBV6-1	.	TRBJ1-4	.	CASSEVGRGEKLFF	TGTGCCAGCAGTGAAGTCGGAAGGGGTGAAAAACTGTTTTTT
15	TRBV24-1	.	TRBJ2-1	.	CATSDLGTPNNEQFF	TGTGCCACCAGTGATTTAGGGACACCAAACAATGAGCAGTTCTTC
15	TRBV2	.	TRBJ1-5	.	CASTRGVTPWEPQHF	TGTGCCAGCACCCGGGGGGTCACTCCCTGGGAGCCCCAGCATTTT
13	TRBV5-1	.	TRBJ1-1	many	CASSLFQGSEAFF	TGCGCCAGCAGCTTGTTTCAGGGCTCCGAAGCTTTCTTT
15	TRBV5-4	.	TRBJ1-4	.	CASSSGGNSNEKLFF	TGTGCCAGCAGCTCCGGAGGGAATAGTAATGAAAAACTGTTTTTT
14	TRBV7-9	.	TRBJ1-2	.	CASSSSTMGSGYTF	TGTGCCAGCAGCTCTTCGACGATGGGGAGTGGCTACACCTTC
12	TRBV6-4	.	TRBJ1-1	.	CATQGLNTEAFF	TGTGCCACCCAGGGTTTGAACACTGAAGCTTTCTTT
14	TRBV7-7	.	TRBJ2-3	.	CASSPSGGTDTQYF	TGTGCTAGCAGCCCGTCGGGGGGCACAGATACGCAGTATTTT
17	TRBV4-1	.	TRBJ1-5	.	CASSQEGTAGRNQPQHF	TGCGCCAGCAGCCAAGAAGGCACGGCAGGCCGCAATCAGCCCCAGCATTTT
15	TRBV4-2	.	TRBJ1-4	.	CASSHSRGSNEKLFF	TGTGCCAGCAGCCATTCGAGGGGGTCTAATGAAAAACTGTTTTTT
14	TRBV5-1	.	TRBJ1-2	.	CASSLRGDEDGYTF	TGCGCCAGCAGCTTACGGGGGGATGAGGATGGCTACACCTTC
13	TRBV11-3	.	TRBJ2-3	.	CASSAGFTDTQYF	TGTGCCAGCAGCGCCGGGTTCACAGATACGCAGTATTTT
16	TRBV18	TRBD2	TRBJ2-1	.	CASSPGGGSSYNEQFF	TGTGCCAGCTCACCGGGCGGGGGTAGCTCCTACAATGAGCAGTTCTTC
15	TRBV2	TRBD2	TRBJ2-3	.	CASKGGGTPTDTQYF	TGTGCCAGCAAAGGCGGGGGGACTCCCACAGATACGCAGTATTTT
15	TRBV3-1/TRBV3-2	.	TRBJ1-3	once	CASSPGHISGNTIYF	TGTGCCAGCAGCCCGGGACACATCTCTGGAAACACCATATATTTT
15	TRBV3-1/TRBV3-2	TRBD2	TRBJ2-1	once	CASSQASGPHNEQFF	TGTGCCAGCAGCCAAGCTAGCGGGCCCCACAATGAGCAGTTCTTC
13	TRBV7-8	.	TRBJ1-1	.	CASRGLTNTEAFF	TGTGCCAGCAGGGGACTTACGAACACTGAAGCTTTCTTT
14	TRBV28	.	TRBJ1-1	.	CASSFPGLGTEAFF	TGTGCCAGCAGTTTCCCAGGGCTGGGAACTGAAGCTTTCTTT
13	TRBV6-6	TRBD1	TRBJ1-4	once	CASSGQGREKLFF	TGTGCCAGCAGCGGACAGGGTCGCGAAAAACTGTTTTTT
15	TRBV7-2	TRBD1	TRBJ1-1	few	CASSLMGQGNTEAFF	TGTGCCAGCAGCTTAATGGGACAGGGAAACACTGAAGCTTTCTTT
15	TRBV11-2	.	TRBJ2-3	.	CASRPGRGPTDTQYF	TGTGCCAGCCGCCCTGGGCGGGGGCCCACAGATACGCAGTATTTT
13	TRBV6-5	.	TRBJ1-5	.	CASSYLSNQPQHF	TGTGCCAGCAGTTATCTCTCGAATCAGCCCCAGCATTTT
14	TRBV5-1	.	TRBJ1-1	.	CASSFTAGNTEAFF	TGCGCCAGCAGCTTCACCGCAGGGAACACTGAAGCTTTCTTT
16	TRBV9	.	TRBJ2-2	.	CASSLQGGRNTGELFF	TGTGCCAGCAGCCTGCAGGGGGGCCGGAACACCGGGGAGCTGTTTTTT
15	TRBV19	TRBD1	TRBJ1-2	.	CASTDRQGKTYGYTF	TGTGCCAGTACCGACCGACAGGGGAAGACCTATGGCTACACCTTC
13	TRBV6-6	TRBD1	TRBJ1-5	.	CASSRDRVKPQHF	TGTGCCAGCAGTCGGGACAGGGTCAAGCCCCAGCATTTT
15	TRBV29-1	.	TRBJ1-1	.	CSVGRVTPLNTEAFF	TGCAGCGTTGGCAGGGTTACGCCGCTGAACACTGAAGCTTTCTTT
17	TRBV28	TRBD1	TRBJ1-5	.	CASRHQTGAEGNQPQHF	TGTGCCAGCAGGCACCAGACAGGGGCGGAGGGCAATCAGCCCCAGCATTTT
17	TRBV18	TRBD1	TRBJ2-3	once	CASSPPKAGQGTDTQYF	TGTGCCAGCTCACCACCGAAGGCAGGACAGGGCACAGATACGCAGTATTTT
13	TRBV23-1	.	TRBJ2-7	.	CASSHGRHFEQYF	TGCGCCAGCAGTCATGGGCGTCATTTCGAGCAGTACTTC
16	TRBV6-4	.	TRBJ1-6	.	CASPERGPGADSPLHF	TGTGCCAGCCCCGAGAGAGGTCCAGGGGCCGATTCACCCCTCCACTTT
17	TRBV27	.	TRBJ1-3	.	CASSPSLREPSGNTIYF	TGTGCCAGCAGTCCCTCCCTCAGGGAACCCTCTGGAAACACCATATATTTT
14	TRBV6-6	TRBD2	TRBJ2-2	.	CASSYLGGTGELFF	TGTGCCAGCAGTTACTTGGGGGGGACCGGGGAGCTGTTTTTT
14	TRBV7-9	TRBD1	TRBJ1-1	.	CASSSPGQSTEAFF	TGTGCCAGCAGCTCACCGGGACAGAGCACTGAAGCTTTCTTT
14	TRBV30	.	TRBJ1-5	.	CAWSGVSSNQPQHF	TGTGCCTGGAGTGGTGTGTCGAGCAATCAGCCCCAGCATTTT
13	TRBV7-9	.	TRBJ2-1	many	CASSHDRNNEQFF	TGTGCCAGCAGCCATGACAGAAACAATGAGCAGTTCTTC
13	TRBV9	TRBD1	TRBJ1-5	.	CARQGPRVGNQHF	TGTGCCAGACAGGGGCCCCGGGTCGGCAACCAGCATTTT